What follows is one TCR beta chain and its context. Its specificity is not known. The table came from immunoSEQ multiplex PCR; TCRdb's copy has only in-frame clones and leaves some out. The repertoire holds some 36,000 clones, with approximately 88% as singletons. The sample is drawn from a study of T cell responses to AZD1222 COVID-19 vaccine. Study in general: Combined were second doses at about 4 or about 12 weeks. Study-wide points: Repertoires in all cases were sampled only once the peak T cell response had passed. The donor cohort was predominantly white British with a female majority, and clonal diversity may have been underestimated. Spike-wide coverage was observed for vaccine-associated CD4 TCRs, with dominant responses at 160-218 and 743-854.

Germline V gene lookup returns CDR1 SGHRS and CDR2 YFSETQ. This CDR3 has 14 amino acids. Trimming shortened V by 4 bases and J by 7 bases, and 15 bases separated the two germline ends. The sequence was obtained from an adult in good health. Sequenced material: peripheral blood, taken on day 0 of AZD1222 vaccination. The V call is TRBV5-1, the J call TRBJ1-5; D gene unclear. The chain's CDR3 is CASSLGQMGQPQHF. The CDR3 DNA is TGCGCCAGCAGCCTGGGCCAAATGGGACAGCCCCAGCATTTT.